Listed below are T cell receptor beta chains from one sample, sequenced in a study of T cell changes during pregnancy in multiple sclerosis. Only in-frame clones appear in the TCRdb table, and some are missing; sequencing was by immunoSEQ multiplex PCR. The data show over 80,000 clones, about nine tenths seen once. The sequences come from peripheral blood, collected in the second trimester of pregnancy. The receptors shown here come from a female donor in good health, enrolled as a control in a pregnancy study. The CDR3 runs from the conserved cysteine through the conserved F or W. Fields, in order: D gene, J gene, clone size, V gene, CDR3 length, CDR3 protein, CDR3 DNA. D genes are given only for firm matches. Not all rows give a size; the values are once, few, many and, for expanded clones, a class.

>.|TRBJ2-1|.|TRBV28|14
CASGQDNSYNEQFF
TGTGCCAGCGGTCAGGACAACTCCTACAATGAGCAGTTCTTC
>TRBD1|TRBJ1-2|.|TRBV11-2|15
CASSLARGVSYGYTF
TGTGCCAGCAGCTTAGCCAGGGGGGTTTCCTATGGCTACACCTTC
>.|TRBJ1-1|.|TRBV25-1|16
CASSGYRDNWNTEAFF
TGTGCCAGCAGTGGGTACAGAGACAACTGGAACACTGAAGCTTTCTTT
>TRBD2|TRBJ2-7|.|TRBV9|15
CASSASGGGSYEQYF
TGTGCCAGCAGCGCCTCGGGAGGGGGCTCCTACGAGCAGTACTTC
>TRBD1|TRBJ1-4|.|TRBV18|15
CASSQDRAHNEKLFF
TGTGCCAGCTCACAGGACAGGGCCCATAATGAAAAACTGTTTTTT
>.|TRBJ2-1|.|TRBV4-3|14
CASSQDAQYNEQFF
TGCGCCAGCAGCCAAGATGCCCAGTACAATGAGCAGTTCTTC
>TRBD2|TRBJ2-5|.|TRBV5-6|15
CASREWPRRGETQYF
TGTGCCAGCAGGGAATGGCCCCGGCGGGGGGAGACCCAGTACTTC
>TRBD1|TRBJ1-2|few|TRBV30|11
CAWSSGGAWTF
TGTGCCTGGAGTTCAGGGGGCGCGTGGACCTTC
>.|TRBJ1-2|.|TRBV5-1|14
CASSGGLPNYGYTF
TGCGCCAGCAGCGGGGGACTGCCTAACTATGGCTACACCTTC
>.|TRBJ2-7|.|TRBV14|13
CASSQTLISEQYF
TGTGCCAGCAGCCAAACTTTGATCTCCGAGCAGTACTTC
>.|TRBJ2-6|.|TRBV5-1|17
CASSPEVAGSGANVLTF
TGCGCCAGCAGCCCGGAGGTTGCGGGCTCTGGGGCCAACGTCCTGACTTTC
>.|TRBJ2-3|once|TRBV7-2|14
CASSFASTGDTQYF
TGTGCCAGCAGCTTTGCGTCCACGGGGGATACGCAGTATTTT
>TRBD1|TRBJ1-1|few|TRBV6-5|16
CASSYPGDRVNTEAFF
TGTGCCAGCAGTTACCCAGGGGACAGGGTAAACACTGAAGCTTTCTTT
>TRBD1|TRBJ1-1|once|TRBV6-1|15
CASSEIYRGGTEAFF
TGTGCCAGCAGTGAAATCTACAGGGGTGGGACTGAAGCTTTCTTT
>.|TRBJ2-5|once|TRBV23-1|16
CASSPGRHPLRETQYF
TGCGCCAGCAGCCCCGGTCGGCACCCCCTGAGGGAGACCCAGTACTTC
>.|TRBJ2-1|.|TRBV4-3|17
CASSQEVGQTSYNEQFF
TGCGCCAGCAGCCAAGAAGTGGGACAAACCTCCTACAATGAGCAGTTCTTC
>TRBD1|TRBJ2-7|.|TRBV5-5|14
CASTRTGGAYEQYF
TGTGCCAGCACTCGTACAGGGGGCGCGTACGAGCAGTACTTC
>.|TRBJ2-2|.|TRBV5-1|15
CASSFTTRSTGELFF
TGCGCCAGCAGCTTTACTACTCGAAGTACCGGGGAGCTGTTTTTT
>.|TRBJ2-7|.|TRBV25-1|13
CASSDGALYEQYF
TGTGCCAGCAGTGACGGAGCACTTTACGAGCAGTACTTC
>.|TRBJ2-7|.|TRBV10-3|15
CAISESGGPTYEQYF
TGTGCCATCAGTGAGTCGGGCGGGCCTACCTACGAGCAGTACTTC
>.|TRBJ1-6|.|TRBV7-9|14
CASSTHSFNSPLHF
TGTGCCAGCAGCACACACAGCTTTAATTCACCCCTCCACTTT
>TRBD1|TRBJ2-2|.|TRBV11-3|15
CASSSDRGSTGELFF
TGTGCCAGCAGCTCTGACAGGGGAAGCACCGGGGAGCTGTTTTTT
>TRBD1|TRBJ1-1|.|TRBV19|13
CASSRGGRTEAFF
TGTGCCAGTAGTAGAGGGGGCCGAACTGAAGCTTTCTTT
>.|TRBJ1-6|.|TRBV2|14
CASSTGFYNSPLHF
TGTGCCAGCAGTACCGGGTTTTATAATTCACCCCTCCACTTT
>.|TRBJ2-1|.|TRBV6-5|14
CASTPGVTYNEQFF
TGTGCCAGCACCCCGGGAGTAACCTACAATGAGCAGTTCTTC
>TRBD1|TRBJ1-2|.|TRBV5-5|13
CASRSDRYYGYTF
TGTGCCAGCAGATCGGACAGGTACTATGGCTACACCTTC
>.|TRBJ2-1|.|TRBV6-5|13
CASSSQGLREQFF
TGTGCCAGCAGTTCCCAGGGTTTGCGGGAGCAGTTCTTC
>TRBD2|TRBJ2-2|.|TRBV11-2|16
CASSLVVAGGTGELFF
TGTGCCAGCAGCTTAGTAGTGGCGGGGGGAACCGGGGAGCTGTTTTTT
>.|TRBJ1-6|few|TRBV11-2|14
CASSFTGYSSPLHF
TGTGCCAGCAGCTTCACAGGGTACAGTTCACCCCTCCACTTT
>.|TRBJ1-5|.|TRBV28|17
CASRPPRLGQQNQPQHF
TGTGCCAGCAGACCCCCCCGACTGGGGCAGCAGAATCAGCCCCAGCATTTT
>TRBD2|TRBJ2-5|.|TRBV5-1|16
CASSPGGLAEEETQYF
TGCGCCAGCAGCCCGGGGGGACTAGCGGAAGAAGAGACCCAGTACTTC
>.|TRBJ1-1|.|TRBV7-8|17
CASSLVGQGRRYTEAFF
TGTGCCAGCAGCTTAGTAGGACAAGGGAGGAGATACACTGAAGCTTTCTTT
>TRBD1|TRBJ1-2|.|TRBV14|16
CASSQVRGPSNYGYTF
TGTGCCAGCAGCCAAGTGAGGGGGCCCTCGAACTATGGCTACACCTTC
>TRBD2|TRBJ2-5|.|TRBV5-6|15
CASSLFTSGRETQYF
TGTGCCAGCAGCTTGTTCACTAGCGGAAGAGAGACCCAGTACTTC
>.|TRBJ1-2|few|TRBV18|14
CASSPIQGMHGYTF
TGTGCCAGCTCACCAATACAGGGAATGCATGGCTACACCTTC
>.|TRBJ2-1|once|TRBV5-1|16
CASSLDRGGSYNEQFF
TGCGCCAGCAGCTTGGACAGGGGGGGTTCTTACAATGAGCAGTTCTTC
>.|TRBJ2-1|.|TRBV30|14
CAWSNGQIYNEQFF
TGTGCCTGGAGCAACGGACAGATATACAATGAGCAGTTCTTC
>.|TRBJ1-1|.|TRBV18|17
CASSPAGSGSRGTEAFF
TGTGCCAGCTCACCAGCGGGGTCCGGGTCGAGGGGCACTGAAGCTTTCTTT
>TRBD2|TRBJ2-1|.|TRBV7-2|15
CASSILAGAYNEQFF
TGTGCCAGCAGCATACTAGCGGGGGCGTACAATGAGCAGTTCTTC
>.|TRBJ2-1|.|TRBV7-2|15
CASSLWGEAYNEQFF
TGTGCCAGCAGCTTATGGGGGGAAGCCTACAATGAGCAGTTCTTC
>TRBD1|TRBJ2-1|once|TRBV5-1|15
CASSSDRGAYNEQFF
TGCGCCAGCAGCTCGGACAGGGGGGCCTACAATGAGCAGTTCTTC